This section outlines one TCR beta chain sequence together with its context. Germline V lookup: CDR1 SGHTA, CDR2 FQGTGA. V shed 5 bases and J shed 4 bases, with 17 bases lying between them. The length of the CDR3 is 15 residues. The protocol was immunoSEQ multiplex PCR, while the TCRdb copy is restricted to in-frame clones and leaves out a portion. The table shows 35,000 to 40,000 clones, with around 70% occurring only once. The sample comes from a study of blood T cell repertoires in COVID-19. V usage is TRBV7-3 and J usage is TRBJ1-2; D ambiguous. The receptor was isolated from a man between 70 and 80 years old with COVID-19, enrolled during active disease. Sequencing was done on a sample of peripheral blood. The CDR3 region has the DNA TGTGCCAGCAGCCCCCTTAACGGGGTAGGCTATGGCTACACCTTC. It translates to CASSPLNGVGYGYTF.